One and the same sample provided the 24 T cell receptor beta chains below, sequenced in a study of neurological immune-mediated disorders. TCRdb re-derived calls from the 5' RACE reads in MiXCR, one entry per CDR3 protein. The sample has around 16,000 distinct CDR3 sequences; roughly 9% are singletons. The sample comprised CD8+ T cells from blood. All receptors come from a man aged 45 to 65 in good health.

V gene TRBV29-1 combines with J gene TRBJ2-7; D could derive from TRBD1 or TRBD2 (5 bases each). V lost 3 bases and J 8 bases, leaving 11 bases between the germline ends. Germline V gives CDR1 SQVTM, CDR2 ANQGSEA. The length of the CDR3 is 11 residues. The CDR3 spells CSVEGEKQQYF. In DNA form, the CDR3 reads TGCAGCGTTGAGGGGGAGAAGCAGCAGTACTTC.

This clonotype was detected ten times or more. The chain is built from TRBV7-7 and TRBJ2-2; the match to TRBD1 covers 7 bases. The CDR3 runs 16 residues. The V gene's germline CDR1 is SSHAT and CDR2 FNYEAQ (reference sequence). V dropped 5 bases and J dropped 6; count of bases not matched to a gene: 12. CDR3 amino acids: CASSQLTGPGPGELFF. CDR3 DNA sequence: TGTGCCAGCAGCCAACTGACAGGGCCGGGTCCCGGGGAGCTGTTTTTT.

The sample holds many counts of this clonotype. The chain recombines TRBV6-5 with TRBJ2-2; TRBD1 might be the D (6 bases). The CDR3 is 13 amino acids. The germline CDR1 and CDR2 sequences are MNHEY and SVGAGI. V was cut by 7 bases and J by 5 bases, with 11 bases left in between. This CDR3 reads CASTTRGTGELFF. The CDR3 nucleotides are TGTGCCAGCACCACCAGGGGTACCGGGGAGCTGTTTTTT.

This clonotype was recorded many times. This rearrangement joins TRBV7-2 to TRBJ2-7; TRBD2 matches at 7 bases. The CDR3 runs to 16 residues. The trim removed 2 bases at V and 1 base at J, leaving 8 bases unmatched. CDR1 is SGHTA and CDR2 is FQGNSA in the germline V gene. The CDR3 reads CASSLRGGSQSYEQYF. CDR3 DNA sequence: TGTGCCAGCAGCTTAAGAGGCGGGAGTCAATCCTACGAGCAGTACTTC.

This clonotype appeared many times. V is TRBV27 and J is TRBJ2-1, with TRBD1 identical over 7 bases. Looked up from germline, CDR1 is MNHEY and CDR2 is SMNVEV (reference sequence). The CDR3 length is 17 residues. Unmatched junction bases numbered 13, after V lost 6 bases and J lost 2 bases. The CDR3 region is CASSLYPSGQTYNEQFF. The CDR3 DNA reads TGTGCCAGCAGCCTATATCCCTCGGGACAGACCTACAATGAGCAGTTCTTC.

This clonotype has a count of ten or more. The chain combines TRBV10-3 with TRBJ2-3; D might be TRBD2 (6 bases). The CDR3 has 16 residues. The germline gives CDR1 ENHRY, CDR2 SYGVKD. V lost 0 bases and J 2 bases, leaving 12 bases between the germline ends. CDR3: CAISESIAGPTDTQYF. CDR3 coding DNA: TGTGCCATCAGTGAGTCGATTGCGGGACCCACAGATACGCAGTATTTT.

The chain's CDR3 is CAISEKGIYGYTF. CDR3 DNA sequence: TGTGCCATCAGTGAGAAAGGCATCTATGGCTACACCTTC. The chain couples TRBV10-3 to TRBJ1-2; no clear D gene. Germline CDR1 ENHRY, CDR2 SYGVKD. CDR3 length equals 13 residues. V was cut by 2 bases and J by 4 bases, with 8 bases left in between.

This clonotype turned up a few times. V is TRBV6-1 and J is TRBJ2-5; D remains unclear. In germline, CDR1 is MNHNS, CDR2 SASEGT. The CDR3 is made up of 13 amino acids. The V and J ends lost 0 bases and 2 bases respectively, with 4 bases between them. The CDR3 region is CASSEAEQETQYF. The CDR3 DNA reads TGTGCCAGCAGTGAAGCGGAGCAAGAGACCCAGTACTTC.

This clonotype was counted ten times or more. The V gene is TRBV9, the J gene TRBJ1-6, with D uncertain. Germline assignment: CDR1 SGDLS and CDR2 YYNGEE. The CDR3 has 11 amino acids. The V end was cut by 10 bases, the J end by 0 bases, with 2 bases between. In DNA, the CDR3 is TGTGCCTCCTCCTATAATTCACCCCTCCACTTT. Residues: CASSYNSPLHF.

This clonotype was seen many times. The chain employs TRBV6-5 and TRBJ2-7, with TRBD2 matching over 11 bases. The CDR3 runs 15 residues. V shed 5 bases and J 7 bases; nucleotides not matched to a gene: 10. CDR1 is MNHEY and CDR2 is SVGAGI in the germline V gene. The chain's CDR3 is CASSQLAGAAWEQYF. CDR3 DNA: TGTGCCAGCAGTCAACTAGCGGGAGCTGCGTGGGAGCAGTACTTC.

This clonotype showed up many times. This chain links TRBV20-1 with TRBJ2-2, with 10 bases aligning to TRBD2. The germline gives CDR1 DFQATT, CDR2 SNEGSKA (reference sequence). V lost 0 bases, J lost 3 bases, and 1 base stayed unmatched. This CDR3 has 15 residues. The CDR3 spells CSARESGRDTGELFF. The DNA for the CDR3 is TGCAGTGCTAGAGAGAGCGGGAGGGACACCGGGGAGCTGTTTTTT.

This clonotype was observed many times. The J gene is TRBJ2-3, the V gene TRBV20-1, with D tentatively TRBD1 or TRBD2 (5 bases each). Trimming pared 6 bases from V and 2 bases from J, leaving 15 bases between. Germline values: CDR1 DFQATT, CDR2 SNEGSKA (reference sequence). This CDR3 region has 14 residues. The CDR3 is CSASNGDDTDTQYF. The CDR3 coding sequence is TGCAGTGCATCTAACGGGGACGACACAGATACGCAGTATTTT.

This clonotype was recorded many times. The chain links TRBV28 to TRBJ2-3, with TRBD2 matching 10 bases. With V trimmed by 3 bases and J by 5 bases, 2 bases remained unmatched. Germline V gene lookup returns CDR1 MDHEN and CDR2 SYDVKM. The CDR3 consists of 14 residues. CDR3 protein: CASSFRLAGDTQYF. Written as DNA, the CDR3 is TGTGCCAGCAGTTTTAGACTAGCGGGAGATACGCAGTATTTT.

This clonotype was counted at least ten times. This chain links TRBV7-2 with TRBJ2-1; 8 bases are shared with TRBD2. This CDR3 is 16 amino acids long. The trim removed 3 bases at V and 7 bases at J, leaving 11 bases unmatched. CDR1 SGHTA and CDR2 FQGNSA come from the germline V gene. The CDR3 loop reads CASSLRFWGLGNEQFF. The CDR3, as DNA: TGTGCCAGCAGCTTGAGGTTCTGGGGACTAGGTAATGAGCAGTTCTTC.

This clonotype showed up many times. The chain combines TRBV29-1 with TRBJ2-1; 11 positions agree with TRBD2. This CDR3 comprises 15 residues. Germline V gene data show CDR1 as SQVTM and CDR2 as ANQGSEA. V gave up 3 bases and J gave up 4 bases; unmatched junction bases: 5. The CDR3 sequence: CSVDPGTSGYNEQFF. The DNA of the CDR3 is TGCAGCGTTGATCCCGGGACTAGCGGTTACAATGAGCAGTTCTTC.

This clonotype ranks as medium-sized. This chain connects TRBV5-1 to TRBJ2-1; the D is unclear. Germline CDR1 reads SGHRS; CDR2 reads YFSETQ. The CDR3 spans 15 residues. V was clipped by 2 bases and J by 0 bases, with 9 bases between them. The CDR3 nucleotides read TGCGCCAGCAGCTTTGGGGAATTCTCCTACAATGAGCAGTTCTTC. Its protein is CASSFGEFSYNEQFF. Based on the CDR3 plus reference TRBV5-1 and TRBJ2-1, the full variable domain is KAGVTQTPRYLIKTRGQQVTLSCSPISGHRSVSWYQQTPGQGLQFLFEYFSETQRNKGNFPGRFSGRQFSNSRSEMNVSTLELGDSALYLCASSFGEFSYNEQFFGPGTRLTVL.

This clonotype was seen repeatedly, ten times or more. V and J are TRBV2 and TRBJ1-5, with D perhaps matching TRBD1 (6 bases). The CDR3 totals 15 residues. Looked up from germline, CDR1 is SNHLY and CDR2 is FYNNEI. Trimming removed 4 bases at V and 3 bases at J, with 13 bases between. The CDR3 sequence: CASSGIGQYNQPQHF. CDR3 nucleotide sequence: TGTGCCAGCAGTGGCATCGGACAGTACAATCAGCCCCAGCATTTT. The full variable domain, with the rest looked up from reference TRBV2 and TRBJ1-5, is EPEVTQTPSHQVTQMGQEVILRCVPISNHLYFYWYRQILGQKVEFLVSFYNNEISEKSEIFDDQFSVERPDGSNFTLKIRSTKLEDSAMYFCASSGIGQYNQPQHFGDGTRLSIL.

The rearrangement links TRBV12-2 to TRBJ2-2; the table assigns TRBD2, which was not confirmed against the DNA. TRBV12-2 is listed as a pseudogene. This CDR3 comprises 17 residues. CDR3 bases: TGTGCAAGTCGCACCCTAGCGGGAGGGCCTTCCACCGGGGAGCTGTTTTTT. It codes for CASRTLAGGPSTGELFF.

This clonotype has ten or more counts. The V and J genes are TRBV9 and TRBJ1-2; D is possibly TRBD1 (6 bases). The V end lost 3 bases, the J end lost 4 bases, and 13 bases lay between the germline ends. Germline CDR1 reads SGDLS; CDR2 reads YYNGEE. The CDR3 contains 14 residues. CDR3 sequence reads: CASSGKQGPYGYTF. For the CDR3, the DNA is TGTGCCAGCAGCGGTAAACAGGGCCCCTATGGCTACACCTTC.

This clonotype was picked up many times. V usage is TRBV29-1 and J usage is TRBJ2-5; D may correspond to TRBD1 or TRBD2 (6 bases each). Trimming took 2 bases from V and 3 from J, leaving 7 bases between them. CDR1 and CDR2 (germline): SQVTM, ANQGSEA. The CDR3 runs to 12 residues. DNA for the CDR3: TGCAGCGTTGAAAGGGGGGAAGAGACCCAGTACTTC. Translation gives CSVERGEETQYF. Full variable domain (missing parts from reference TRBV29-1 and TRBJ2-5): SAVISQKPSRDICQRGTSLTIQCQVDSQVTMMFWYRQQPGQSLTLIATANQGSEATYESGFVIDKFPISRPNLTFSTLTVSNMSPEDSSIYLCSVERGEETQYFGPGTRLLVL.

This clonotype was detected ten times or more. The V gene is TRBV4-2, the J gene TRBJ1-1; no reliable D call. The CDR3 runs 20 residues. Germline lookup yields CDR1 LGHNA and CDR2 YNFKEQ. Trimming removed 0 bases at V and 0 bases at J, with 23 bases between. CDR3: CASSQEPLSALYGLNTEAFF. The CDR3 nucleotides read TGTGCCAGCAGCCAAGAACCCCTAAGTGCCCTCTATGGACTGAACACTGAAGCTTTCTTT.

In its sample, this clonotype was seen many times. The V gene is TRBV7-3, the J gene TRBJ2-3, with D hard to call. The CDR3 is 12 residues long. Germline CDR1 reads SGHTA; CDR2 reads FQGTGA. With 1 base removed from V and 8 bases from J, the gap between germline ends came to 7 bases. The CDR3 protein is CASSLNYSTQYF. The CDR3, as DNA: TGTGCCAGCAGCTTAAACTACAGTACGCAGTATTTT.

This clonotype has ten or more counts. The chain links TRBV10-3 to TRBJ2-2; D is undetermined. This CDR3 contains 11 residues. Germline-derived CDR1 and CDR2 are ENHRY and SYGVKD. Trimming cost V 6 bases and J 8 bases, with 7 bases left between them. As DNA, the CDR3 is TGTGCCATCAGGACGACTGGGGAGCTGTTTTTT. Amino acids: CAIRTTGELFF.

This clonotype appeared many times. The chain carries TRBV5-1 and TRBJ2-7; TRBD1 aligns across 10 bases. The trim removed 4 bases at V and 5 bases at J, leaving 6 bases unmatched. The CDR3 is 14 residues long. The germline V gene encodes CDR1 SGHRS and CDR2 YFSETQ. The CDR3 reads CASSRGTGVDEQYF. DNA of the CDR3: TGCGCCAGCAGCCGGGGGACAGGGGTAGACGAGCAGTACTTC.